The T cell receptor beta chain under discussion was sequenced for a study of OX40 agonist ivuxolimab in advanced cancers. Study details: Partial responses were achieved by three patients, of whom one had hepatocellular carcinoma and two had cutaneous melanoma. Points from the study as a whole: Mean expanded clone counts were higher in CD8+ than CD4+ T cells.

CDR3 size: 13 residues. V dropped 3 bases and J dropped 7 bases, with 9 bases sitting between them. CDR1 is SNHLY and CDR2 is FYNNEI in the germline V gene. Cycle 7 day 1, cycle 4 day 1, and baseline were the timepoints at which blood was sampled. Produced via immunoSEQ multiplex PCR; TCRdb's table is partial and in-frame only. Of about 130,000 clones listed, just over 90% are singletons. To note about this clone: Its antigen remains unidentified.

The chain has TRBV2 and TRBJ1-4; a weak D match, TRBD1 (5 bases). The receptor comes from an adult with an advanced solid tumor such as melanoma, head and neck, liver or kidney cancer. The sequenced sample was CD4+ or CD8+ T cells sorted from blood, obtained in a trial of the OX40 agonist ivuxolimab. CDR3 amino acids: CASSDREGEKLFF. CDR3 DNA sequence: TGTGCCAGCAGTGACAGGGAAGGTGAAAAACTGTTTTTT. The full variable domain, completed using reference TRBV2 and TRBJ1-4, is EPEVTQTPSHQVTQMGQEVILRCVPISNHLYFYWYRQILGQKVEFLVSFYNNEISEKSEIFDDQFSVERPDGSNFTLKIRSTKLEDSAMYFCASSDREGEKLFFGSGTQLSVL.